These T cell receptor beta chains were read from a single sample in a study of siplizumab effects on memory and regulatory T cells. Produced via immunoSEQ multiplex PCR; TCRdb's table is partial and in-frame only. The table includes about 98,000 clones, approximately 90% detected once. The sequencing sample was made of CD4+ T cells sorted from blood. These receptors originate from a human donor in good health. Both conserved end residues are part of each CDR3. Each record gives: CDR3 protein, CDR3 DNA, V gene, clone size, D gene, J gene. The D gene is left open where the match is weak. Clone size, where shown, is once, few, many, or a class for clones that have expanded.

CASSLRITTTIGQYF	TGTGCCAGCAGTTTGCGCATAACCACTACGATAGGGCAGTACTTC	TRBV28	.	.	TRBJ2-7
CASSLHGTGTNEKLFF	TGCGCCAGCAGCTTGCACGGGACAGGGACTAATGAAAAACTGTTTTTT	TRBV5-1	few	TRBD1	TRBJ1-4
CASSSSGSFYNEQFF	TGTGCCAGCAGTTCCAGCGGGAGTTTCTACAATGAGCAGTTCTTC	TRBV27	once	TRBD2	TRBJ2-1
CASSQGLWGESEQFF	TGTGCCAGCAGCCAAGGGCTTTGGGGGGAGAGTGAGCAGTTCTTC	TRBV4-2	few	.	TRBJ2-1
CASRSQGASNEKLFF	TGTGCCAGCAGATCCCAGGGGGCAAGTAATGAAAAACTGTTTTTT	TRBV2	.	TRBD1	TRBJ1-4
CASSRSPDRTNTGELFF	TGTGCCAGCAGTCGCTCACCGGACAGGACGAACACCGGGGAGCTGTTTTTT	TRBV27	.	TRBD1	TRBJ2-2
CASSFGGQNTEAFF	TGTGCCAGCAGCTTTGGCGGTCAGAACACTGAAGCTTTCTTT	TRBV9	few	.	TRBJ1-1
CASSPPGGGTDTQYF	TGCGCCAGCAGCCCACCTGGGGGCGGCACAGATACGCAGTATTTT	TRBV5-1	.	.	TRBJ2-3
CASSPTSAGELFF	TGTGCCAGCAGCCCGACTAGCGCCGGGGAGCTGTTTTTT	TRBV7-6	.	TRBD2	TRBJ2-2
CASSSLQGAGTEAFF	TGTGCCAGCAGTTCATTACAGGGGGCGGGCACTGAAGCTTTCTTT	TRBV28	few	TRBD1	TRBJ1-1
CASRPGQGLAQPQHF	TGTGCCAGCAGGCCGGGACAGGGTTTGGCTCAGCCCCAGCATTTT	TRBV28	.	TRBD1	TRBJ1-5
CASSLAGRSYNEQFF	TGCGCCAGCAGCTTGGCAGGAAGATCCTACAATGAGCAGTTCTTC	TRBV5-1	.	.	TRBJ2-1
CASSYLGAEKGEQYF	TGCGCCAGCAGTTATCTTGGGGCAGAAAAAGGCGAGCAGTACTTC	TRBV5-1	.	.	TRBJ2-7
CASSQKTSGSYYYNEQFF	TGTGCCAGCAGCCAAAAGACTAGCGGGAGTTACTACTACAATGAGCAGTTCTTC	TRBV7-3	.	TRBD2	TRBJ2-1
CASSLSIRGLEQYF	TGCGCCAGCAGCTTAAGTATCAGGGGGCTCGAGCAGTACTTC	TRBV5-1	.	TRBD1	TRBJ2-7
CASSVNEQFF	TGTGCCAGCAGCGTCAATGAGCAGTTCTTC	TRBV9	.	.	TRBJ2-1
CASRRGLAHDEQYF	TGTGCCAGCAGGAGGGGACTAGCGCACGACGAGCAGTACTTC	TRBV2	.	TRBD2	TRBJ2-7